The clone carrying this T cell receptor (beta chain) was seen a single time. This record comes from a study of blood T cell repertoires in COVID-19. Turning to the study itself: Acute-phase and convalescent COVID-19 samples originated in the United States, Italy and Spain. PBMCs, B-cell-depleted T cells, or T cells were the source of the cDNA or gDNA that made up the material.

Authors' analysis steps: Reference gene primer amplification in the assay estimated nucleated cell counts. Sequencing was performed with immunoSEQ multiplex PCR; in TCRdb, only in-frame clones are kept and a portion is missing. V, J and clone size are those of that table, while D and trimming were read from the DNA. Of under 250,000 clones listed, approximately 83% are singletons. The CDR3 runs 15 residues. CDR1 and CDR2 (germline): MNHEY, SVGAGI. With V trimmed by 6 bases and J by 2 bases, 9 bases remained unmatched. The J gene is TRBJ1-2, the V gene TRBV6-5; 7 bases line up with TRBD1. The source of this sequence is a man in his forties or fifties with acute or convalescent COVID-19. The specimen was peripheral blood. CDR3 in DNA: TGTGCCAGCAGCGGAGACTACAGGGGAAACTATGGCTACACCTTC. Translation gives CASSGDYRGNYGYTF.